This TCR beta chain was documented in a study of breast tumors, draining lymph nodes, adjacent tissues. Study-wide results and limits: Tumor TCR diversity was below lymph nodes but above nontumor tissue. The data were judged consistent with most tumor T cells coming from lymph node and expanding in tumor.

To note about this clonotype: Its antigen is not identified.

TCRdb re-called the multiplex PCR reads with MiXCR, one entry per CDR3 protein. The table has about 200,000 distinct CDR3 sequences, approximately 33% seen once. Breast cancer patients provided tissue from their axillary draining lymph nodes. CDR3 length equals 12 residues. Trimming stripped 3 bases from V and 7 bases from J, with 9 bases between. Germline-derived CDR1 and CDR2 are SNHLY and FYNNEI. Input material: axillary lymph node tissue. The V and J genes are TRBV2 and TRBJ2-5, with D perhaps TRBD1 (5 bases). The sequence came from a female donor with breast cancer. Some clones in this sample may be carry-over from other donors' samples. CDR3 in DNA: TGTGCCAGCAGTGACGGGCAGGGGACCCAGTACTTC. This encodes CASSDGQGTQYF.